This T cell receptor (beta chain) came from a study of cytomegalovirus exposure and HLA in healthy donors. Study-level points and caveats: A few chains tied to CMV proved CMV antigen-specific in vitro.

Trimming at V came to 1 base and at J to 3 bases, leaving 7 bases not matched to a gene. Germline assignment: CDR1 SGHDT and CDR2 YYEEEE. The CDR3 extends over 16 amino acids. About this clone itself: Its antigen is not known.

Sequenced by immunoSEQ multiplex PCR; TCRdb stores in-frame clones only, minus some. The data contain 200,000 to 300,000 clones, around 86% of them singletons. Sequencing was performed on PBMCs. This chain connects TRBV5-6 to TRBJ2-7; 10 bases line up with TRBD1. This clonotype was obtained from a woman aged 25 to 39 in good health and CMV-seropositive. For the CDR3, the DNA is TGTGCCAGCAGCTTGTCCCGACAGGGGGCATACTACGAGCAGTACTTC. It translates to CASSLSRQGAYYEQYF.